This is a list of T cell receptor beta chains from one sample in a study of blood T cell repertoires in COVID-19. Generated by immunoSEQ multiplex PCR, the TCRdb table keeps only in-frame clones and is missing some. The table has 150,000 or so clones, roughly 80% seen once. Sequencing input: peripheral blood. Receptor source: a man aged 80 or over with acute or convalescent COVID-19. CDR3s include the opening cysteine and the closing phenylalanine or tryptophan. A D gene is named only where the DNA matches it firmly. The listing skips clone size in some rows; elsewhere it reads once, few, many or a size class.

j_call d_call v_call cdr3_length clone_size cdr3_aa cdr3_nt
TRBJ1-4 TRBD1 TRBV2 13 many CASRDRVGEKLFF TGTGCCAGCAGGGACAGGGTAGGGGAAAAACTGTTTTTT
TRBJ2-3 - TRBV6-6 11 - CASVLGGTQYF TGTGCCAGCGTCCTGGGGGGTACGCAGTATTTT
TRBJ2-7 - TRBV7-8 15 - CASSATWALDYEQYF TGTGCCAGCAGCGCCACCTGGGCGTTGGACTACGAGCAGTACTTC
TRBJ2-2 TRBD1 TRBV3-1/TRBV3-2 13 few CASSRQGARELFF TGTGCCAGCAGTCGACAGGGGGCCCGGGAGCTGTTTTTT
TRBJ1-6 - TRBV9 14 - CASSPQTGGSPLHF TGTGCCAGCAGCCCTCAGACGGGGGGTTCACCCCTCCACTTT
TRBJ2-1 TRBD2 TRBV19 17 - CASTRSSGGVSYNEQFF TGTGCCAGTACTAGGAGTAGCGGGGGGGTTTCCTACAATGAGCAGTTCTTC
TRBJ2-1 - TRBV10-1 16 - CASSDSTNRVINEQFF TGCGCCAGCAGTGATTCCACTAACAGGGTTATCAATGAGCAGTTCTTC
TRBJ1-4 TRBD1 TRBV4-2 16 once CASSQDRRGPKEKLFF TGTGCCAGCAGCCAAGATAGAAGGGGGCCAAAAGAAAAACTGTTTTTT
TRBJ1-4 - TRBV6-5 15 - CASSYGGGSDEKLFF TGTGCCAGCAGTTACGGGGGAGGAAGCGATGAAAAACTGTTTTTT
TRBJ2-5 - TRBV19 18 - CASSSYLDRGPGGETQYF TGTGCCAGTAGTTCCTACCTCGACAGGGGCCCGGGGGGCGAGACCCAGTACTTC
TRBJ1-6 TRBD1 TRBV7-8 18 - CASSLALRTGGYNSPLHF TGTGCCAGCAGCTTAGCGCTGAGGACAGGGGGCTATAATTCACCCCTCCACTTT
TRBJ2-1 - TRBV2 14 - CASSGRVGYNEQFF TGTGCCAGCAGTGGCCGGGTCGGCTACAATGAGCAGTTCTTC
TRBJ1-1 - TRBV7-9 13 - CASSFSGYTEAFF TGTGCCAGCAGCTTCTCAGGGTACACTGAAGCTTTCTTT
TRBJ1-2 TRBD1 TRBV3-1/TRBV3-2 13 - CASSQGQGYGYTF TGTGCCAGCAGCCAAGGACAGGGCTATGGCTACACCTTC
TRBJ1-2 - TRBV6-5 14 - CASSYVGRASGYTF TGTGCCAGCAGTTACGTGGGCAGGGCGTCAGGCTACACCTTC
TRBJ2-5 - TRBV5-1 14 - CASSPARGQETQYF TGCGCCAGCAGCCCCGCCCGGGGTCAAGAGACCCAGTACTTC
TRBJ1-2 - TRBV29-1 12 - CSVTGGNYGYTF TGCAGCGTTACCGGGGGGAACTATGGCTACACCTTC
TRBJ1-1 - TRBV19 16 once CASTDPGRGVNTEAFF TGTGCCAGTACCGATCCCGGGCGGGGGGTGAACACTGAAGCTTTCTTT
TRBJ2-5 TRBD2 TRBV29-1 13 - CSKRGGAQETQYF TGCAGCAAACGCGGGGGGGCGCAGGAGACCCAGTACTTC
TRBJ2-5 TRBD1 TRBV11-3 15 once CASSLLTGAAETQYF TGTGCCAGCAGCCTCCTGACAGGGGCAGCAGAGACCCAGTACTTC
TRBJ2-7 TRBD1 TRBV3-1/TRBV3-2 17 - CASSQDLRTGSSYEQYF TGTGCCAGCAGCCAAGATCTTAGGACAGGTAGCTCCTACGAGCAGTACTTC
TRBJ2-7 - TRBV12-3/TRBV12-4 13 - CASTPTGTYEQYF TGTGCCAGCACCCCGACGGGTACCTACGAGCAGTACTTC
TRBJ1-1 - TRBV6-5 11 - CASKRGGSAFF TGTGCCAGCAAAAGGGGTGGATCTGCTTTCTTT
TRBJ1-1 - TRBV6-5 13 once CASNYIMNTEAFF TGTGCCAGCAACTACATTATGAACACTGAAGCTTTCTTT
TRBJ1-3 - TRBV7-8 15 - CASSSTGLSGNTIYF TGTGCCAGCAGCTCCACAGGGCTCTCTGGAAACACCATATATTTT
TRBJ2-3 TRBD2 TRBV19 16 - CASSFRGGARTDTQYF TGTGCCAGTAGTTTCCGCGGGGGGGCAAGGACAGATACGCAGTATTTT